The rows below give T cell receptor beta chains drawn from one sample of a study of PD-L1 blockade in urothelial cancer. Profiling relied on immunoSEQ multiplex PCR, and the TCRdb table lists in-frame clones only, not all of them. The sample carries 30,000 to 45,000 clones, 80% to 95% recorded once. This specimen was PBMCs, taken around atezolizumab (anti-PD-L1) treatment. The receptors were sampled from a man between 65 and 85 years old with urothelial cancer. CDR3s include the opening cysteine and the closing phenylalanine or tryptophan. Fields, in order: J gene, clone size, V gene, D gene, CDR3 protein, CDR3 DNA. The D gene is left open where the match is weak. Part of the rows lack a size; the others show once, few, many or a class for expanded clones.

TRBJ1-1 . TRBV28 . CASSPAVQEAFF TGTGCCAGCAGCCCCGCCGTGCAGGAAGCTTTCTTT
TRBJ1-1 . TRBV28 TRBD1 CASSSPWRGHTEAFF TGTGCCAGCAGTTCCCCGTGGAGGGGGCATACTGAAGCTTTCTTT
TRBJ1-1 . TRBV6-5 TRBD1 CASSMTGRTEAFF TGTGCCAGCAGTATGACAGGGCGAACTGAAGCTTTCTTT
TRBJ2-7 . TRBV5-1 TRBD2 CASSLVYGGVRLYF TGCGCCAGCAGCTTGGTTTACGGGGGGGTTCGCCTCTACTTC
TRBJ2-3 . TRBV9 . CASSVFPGLLTDTQYF TGTGCCAGCAGCGTTTTTCCGGGACTCCTCACAGATACGCAGTATTTT
TRBJ2-3 . TRBV2 . CASSGGAASTDTQYF TGTGCCAGCAGTGGAGGAGCAGCTAGCACAGATACGCAGTATTTT
TRBJ2-2 . TRBV6-5 . CASRFSTGELFF TGTGCCAGCAGATTCTCGACCGGGGAGCTGTTTTTT
TRBJ2-2 . TRBV25-1 . CASSESGYTGELFF TGTGCCAGCAGTGAATCGGGGTACACCGGGGAGCTGTTTTTT
TRBJ2-1 . TRBV6-5 . CASRRDSDNEQFF TGTGCCAGCAGGCGGGACAGTGACAATGAGCAGTTCTTC
TRBJ2-1 . TRBV7-3 TRBD1 CASSPGTGQQVYNEQFF TGTGCCAGCAGCCCCGGGACAGGGCAGCAAGTCTACAATGAGCAGTTCTTC
TRBJ2-7 . TRBV28 TRBD1 CASSSLDRVYEQYF TGTGCCAGCAGTTCACTCGACAGGGTCTACGAGCAGTACTTC
TRBJ1-4 . TRBV5-6 TRBD1 CASSTGTGMGKLFF TGTGCCAGCAGTACCGGGACAGGGATGGGAAAACTGTTTTTT
TRBJ2-5 . TRBV2 . CASRRTAETQYF TGTGCCAGCAGGAGGACAGCAGAGACCCAGTACTTC
TRBJ2-3 . TRBV5-4 . CASTLEGTDTQYF TGTGCCAGCACCCTCGAGGGCACAGATACGCAGTATTTT
TRBJ2-1 . TRBV7-2 . CASSLEDSPNNEQFF TGTGCCAGCAGCTTAGAAGACTCGCCTAACAATGAGCAGTTCTTC
TRBJ2-5 once TRBV11-3 TRBD1 CASSEPGQGSETQYF TGTGCCAGCAGCGAACCGGGACAGGGCTCGGAGACCCAGTACTTC
TRBJ2-3 . TRBV5-1 . CASSRLPTDTQYF TGCGCCAGCAGCCGACTTCCCACAGATACGCAGTATTTT
TRBJ2-1 . TRBV14 . CASSQGPGSYNEQFF TGTGCCAGCAGCCAAGGTCCAGGCTCCTACAATGAGCAGTTCTTC
TRBJ2-3 . TRBV5-5 TRBD2 CASSSAGAGTDTQYF TGTGCCAGCAGCTCAGCGGGAGCGGGCACAGATACGCAGTATTTT
TRBJ1-4 . TRBV19 . CASSSGDNEKLFF TGTGCCAGTAGTTCCGGGGATAATGAAAAACTGTTTTTT
TRBJ2-1 . TRBV13 . CASSLEWGTRAGNSYNEQFF TGTGCCAGCAGCTTAGAATGGGGGACTCGGGCGGGAAACTCCTACAATGAGCAGTTCTTC
TRBJ1-2 . TRBV28 . CASMGREGYGYTF TGTGCCAGCATGGGCAGGGAGGGCTATGGCTACACCTTC
TRBJ1-5 . TRBV4-1 TRBD1 CASSDQGAYNQPQHF TGCGCCAGCAGCGACCAGGGGGCCTACAATCAGCCCCAGCATTTT
TRBJ1-1 . TRBV29-1 . CSVGQSGEYTEAFF TGCAGCGTGGGCCAGAGTGGCGAATACACTGAAGCTTTCTTT
TRBJ2-2 . TRBV19 TRBD2 CASSVGAGSTGELFF TGTGCCAGTAGTGTAGGAGCGGGAAGCACCGGGGAGCTGTTTTTT
TRBJ2-2 . TRBV6-5 TRBD1 CARGQGGELTGELFF TGTGCCAGGGGACAGGGTGGGGAATTGACCGGGGAGCTGTTTTTT
TRBJ1-3 . TRBV7-9 TRBD1 CASSSRQGVNIYF TGTGCCAGCAGCTCCCGGCAGGGGGTAAACATATATTTT
TRBJ1-1 . TRBV9 . CASSPRAGGLNTEAFF TGTGCCAGCAGCCCCCGAGCGGGGGGGCTGAACACTGAAGCTTTCTTT
TRBJ2-2 . TRBV11-2 TRBD2 CASSRSGGASTGELFF TGTGCCAGCAGCCGATCCGGGGGGGCCTCCACCGGGGAGCTGTTTTTT
TRBJ2-1 . TRBV19 TRBD2 CASSIRTSLGSYNEQFF TGTGCCAGTAGTATCCGGACTAGTTTGGGATCCTACAATGAGCAGTTCTTC
TRBJ2-7 . TRBV29-1 . CSVSRQGGEQYF TGCAGCGTTTCACGGCAGGGTGGAGAGCAGTACTTC
TRBJ1-4 . TRBV2 . CASSGGGKLFF TGTGCCAGCAGTGGGGGAGGAAAACTGTTTTTT
TRBJ1-5 . TRBV30 . CAWSGGGNQPQHF TGTGCCTGGAGTGGGGGGGGCAATCAGCCCCAGCATTTT
TRBJ2-7 . TRBV13 . CASSCDRYF TGTGCCAGCAGCTGCGATCGGTACTTC
TRBJ2-7 . TRBV7-9 . CASSFGGITGLSYEQYF TGTGCCAGCAGCTTTGGGGGGATAACGGGACTCTCCTACGAGCAGTACTTC
TRBJ1-1 . TRBV5-1 . CASSSGGGYTEAFF TGCGCCAGCAGCTCGGGGGGGGGTTACACTGAAGCTTTCTTT
TRBJ2-6 . TRBV28 TRBD2 CASSLWPGLAVSGANVLTF TGTGCCAGCAGTTTATGGCCTGGACTAGCGGTCTCTGGGGCCAACGTCCTGACTTTC
TRBJ2-2 . TRBV29-1 . CSVEVNGELFF TGCAGCGTTGAAGTAAACGGGGAGCTGTTTTTT
TRBJ2-7 . TRBV6-1 TRBD1 CASRRGQSSYEQYF TGTGCCAGCAGGAGGGGACAGAGCTCCTACGAGCAGTACTTC
TRBJ1-4 once TRBV19 TRBD1 CASSEDRGEKLFF TGTGCCAGTAGTGAGGACAGGGGGGAAAAACTGTTTTTT
TRBJ2-6 . TRBV5-1 TRBD2 CASGYLAGAGSGANVLTF TGCGCCAGCGGGTACCTAGCGGGAGCAGGTTCTGGGGCCAACGTCCTGACTTTC
TRBJ1-3 . TRBV28 . CASSLSGVRNTIYF TGTGCCAGCAGTTTATCAGGGGTTCGAAACACCATATATTTT
TRBJ1-1 . TRBV5-1 . CASSLGPGDTEAFF TGCGCCAGCAGCTTGGGCCCGGGGGACACTGAAGCTTTCTTT
TRBJ1-4 . TRBV19 . CASSRGYGEKLFF TGTGCCAGTAGTCGGGGTTATGGTGAAAAACTGTTTTTT
TRBJ2-2 . TRBV9 . CASSVHSETGELFF TGTGCCAGCAGCGTCCATAGCGAAACCGGGGAGCTGTTTTTT
TRBJ2-3 . TRBV6-8 . CASRNQADTQYF TGTGCCAGCAGGAACCAGGCGGATACGCAGTATTTT
TRBJ2-1 . TRBV10-3 . CAITKSGLVNNEQFF TGTGCCATCACCAAGAGCGGACTGGTTAACAATGAGCAGTTCTTC
TRBJ2-7 . TRBV27 . CASSQANSYYEQYF TGTGCCAGCAGTCAGGCGAACAGCTATTACGAGCAGTACTTC
TRBJ2-3 . TRBV19 TRBD2 CASSWGLEADTQYF TGTGCCAGTAGCTGGGGACTAGAAGCAGATACGCAGTATTTT
TRBJ1-2 . TRBV10-3 . CAISESTLRANYGYTF TGTGCCATCAGTGAGTCCACCCTGAGAGCTAACTATGGCTACACCTTC
TRBJ1-3 . TRBV5-6 . CASSLARGSLSSGNTIYF TGTGCCAGCAGCTTGGCGCGCGGCAGCCTGAGCTCTGGAAACACCATATATTTT
TRBJ2-5 . TRBV4-1 . CASSQGPGWETQYF TGCGCCAGCAGCCAAGGACCAGGGTGGGAGACCCAGTACTTC
TRBJ1-4 . TRBV6-5 . CASTSTATNEKLFF TGTGCCAGCACCTCGACAGCAACTAATGAAAAACTGTTTTTT
TRBJ2-7 . TRBV11-2 TRBD1 CASSLALPGQGTYEQYF TGTGCCAGCAGCTTAGCCCTTCCGGGACAGGGGACCTACGAGCAGTACTTC
TRBJ2-2 . TRBV6-7 . CASSCPCFQTGTGELFF TGTGCCAGCAGTTGTCCCTGTTTCCAGACGGGCACCGGGGAGCTGTTTTTT
TRBJ1-5 once TRBV28 . CASSFPAGKPQHF TGTGCCAGCAGTTTTCCGGCAGGGAAGCCCCAGCATTTT
TRBJ1-5 few TRBV6-5 . CASSEKSNQPQHF TGTGCCAGCAGTGAGAAGAGCAATCAGCCCCAGCATTTT
TRBJ2-1 . TRBV7-3 . CASSLHGSSDEQFF TGTGCCAGCAGCTTACATGGCTCTTCCGATGAGCAGTTCTTC
TRBJ2-7 . TRBV29-1 TRBD2 CSVEGLASEQYF TGCAGCGTTGAAGGACTAGCGTCCGAGCAGTACTTC
TRBJ2-7 . TRBV5-1 TRBD1 CASSPQGAGGEQYF TGCGCCAGCAGCCCGCAGGGGGCAGGCGGAGAGCAGTACTTC